A selection of T cell receptor beta chains follows, all from one sample in a study of identifying expanded T cells in peripheral blood. Some clones are missing from TCRdb's copy, which holds only in-frame ones; the method was immunoSEQ multiplex PCR. The sample records about 85,000 clones, around 90% being singletons. The source material was blood. These receptors were obtained from a person aged 18-70 years in good health. Both conserved end residues are trimmed from each CDR3.

j_call: TRBJ1-2
v_call: TRBV5-6
cdr3_aa: ASSLGQYVYGYT

j_call: TRBJ1-6
v_call: TRBV28
cdr3_aa: ATPTRGGNSPLH

j_call: TRBJ1-2
v_call: TRBV18
cdr3_aa: ASSPSPDRVAGGYT

j_call: TRBJ2-3
v_call: TRBV11-2
cdr3_aa: ASSFRGPYNTDTQY

j_call: TRBJ2-2
v_call: TRBV7-2
cdr3_aa: ASSLGVGELF

j_call: TRBJ2-1
v_call: TRBV5-1
cdr3_aa: ASSYNSNSAGEQF

j_call: TRBJ2-2
v_call: TRBV30
cdr3_aa: AWRFRDRGTGELF

j_call: TRBJ1-2
v_call: TRBV7-2
cdr3_aa: ASSLSRDRGKWGYT

j_call: TRBJ1-1
v_call: TRBV5-4
cdr3_aa: ASSLVPGDITEAF

j_call: TRBJ1-1
v_call: TRBV11-2
cdr3_aa: ASSRIVGTEAF

j_call: TRBJ2-1
v_call: TRBV7-9
cdr3_aa: ASSSWGLDEQF

j_call: TRBJ2-5
v_call: TRBV10-1
cdr3_aa: ASSESAGQETQY

j_call: TRBJ1-4
v_call: TRBV7-9
cdr3_aa: ASLKRDEKLF

j_call: TRBJ1-6
v_call: TRBV11-2
cdr3_aa: ASSLIPDRSSPLH

j_call: TRBJ2-7
v_call: TRBV29-1
cdr3_aa: SVEVSRGMGTPHEQY

j_call: TRBJ1-4
v_call: TRBV11-2
cdr3_aa: ASTLDRAVNEKLF

j_call: TRBJ2-1
v_call: TRBV7-8
cdr3_aa: ASSLPRASGGGGYNEQF

j_call: TRBJ2-1
v_call: TRBV7-2
cdr3_aa: ASSSQRGGLYNEQF

j_call: TRBJ1-2
v_call: TRBV29-1
cdr3_aa: SVDGGILGREDYGYT